One T cell receptor beta chain is described in this entry. The antigen is not known. The source of the sample is a study of T cells in narcolepsy. As for the study in general: Healthy controls were enrolled alongside patients with narcolepsy type 1 or type 2. Whole-study results and caveats: Healthy controls reportedly lacked the autoreactive clonotypes serially found in patients' blood.

Some clones are missing from TCRdb's copy, which holds only in-frame ones; the method was immunoSEQ multiplex PCR. The sample yields tens of thousands of clones, roughly 79% seen once. CDR3 length: 21 amino acids. Trimming stripped 3 bases from V and 0 bases from J, with 28 bases between. Germline CDR1 LNHDA, CDR2 SQIVND (reference sequence). Source material: memory (CD45RA-) CD4+ T cells from blood. The V and J genes are TRBV19 and TRBJ2-3; TRBD1 is a possible D gene (8 bases). This TCR was sampled from a human donor in good health. The CDR3 DNA reads as TGTGCCAGTAGTATCCGGGGCAGGGGGCTTGCTAGCGGAACTAGCACAGATACGCAGTATTTT. The encoded protein is CASSIRGRGLASGTSTDTQYF.